These 20 T cell receptor beta chains share one sample of origin, sequenced in a study of blood T cell repertoires in COVID-19. Measured with immunoSEQ multiplex PCR; TCRdb has only the in-frame clones, and not every one. Among fewer than 350,000 clones listed, roughly nine tenths were seen once. The specimen was peripheral blood. These receptors all stem from a woman in her 30s with COVID-19, enrolled during active disease.

This sequence joins TRBV7-7 and TRBJ1-5, with D uncertain. CDR1 SSHAT and CDR2 FNYEAQ come from the germline V gene (reference sequence). V was trimmed by 1 base and J by 2 bases, leaving 18 bases between them. The CDR3 consists of 18 residues. This chain's CDR3 is CASSLVGGFREGNQPQHF. In nucleotides, the CDR3 is TGTGCCAGCAGCTTAGTGGGTGGGTTTAGGGAGGGCAATCAGCCCCAGCATTTT.

This rearrangement joins TRBV19 to TRBJ2-7; 8 nucleotides agree with TRBD1. The CDR3 is made up of 13 amino acids. After removal of 4 bases from V and 4 bases from J, the junction contained 3 bases not matched to a gene. The germline CDR1 and CDR2 sequences are LNHDA and SQIVND (reference sequence). Here the CDR3 DNA reads TGTGCCAGTAGTAGGGGGGACAGGTACGAGCAGTACTTC. Protein product: CASSRGDRYEQYF.

The rearrangement joins TRBV5-1 to TRBJ2-3; 7 nucleotides match TRBD1. CDR3 length: 13 residues. V lost 4 bases and J lost 3; bases outside the gene matches: 2. Looked up from germline, CDR1 is SGHRS and CDR2 is YFSETQ. CDR3 loop: CASSRQGTDTQYF. For the CDR3, the DNA is TGCGCCAGCAGCCGACAGGGTACAGATACGCAGTATTTT.

Remarks on this clone: This sample includes further DNA sequences coding for the same CDR3. The V and J genes are TRBV18 and TRBJ1-1, with D possibly matching TRBD1 (6 bases). The germline CDR1 and CDR2 sequences are KGHSH and LQKENI. Trimming removed 3 bases at V and 0 bases at J, with 8 bases between. This CDR3 has 14 residues. CDR3 sequence: CASSPDRMNTEAFF. Here the CDR3 DNA reads TGTGCCAGCTCACCTGACAGGATGAACACTGAAGCTTTCTTT. Using reference TRBV18 and TRBJ1-1 for the parts outside the CDR3, the full variable domain is NAGVMQNPRHLVRRRGQEARLRCSPMKGHSHVYWYRQLPEEGLKFMVYLQKENIIDESGMPKERFSAEFPKEGPSILRIQQVVRGDSAAYFCASSPDRMNTEAFFGQGTRLTVV.

The chain combines TRBV25-1 with TRBJ2-2; 9 bases line up with TRBD1. The junction had 3 bases not matched to a gene; V was cut back by 6 bases and J by 1 base. Germline CDR1 and CDR2: MGHDK and SYGVNS. CDR3 length equals 15 residues. The CDR3 bases are TGTGCCAGCAGGAGACAGGGGGGGAACACCGGGGAGCTGTTTTTT. Protein product: CASRRQGGNTGELFF.

This chain links TRBV23-1 with TRBJ1-1; a weak D match, TRBD1 (6 bases). TRBV23-1 is known as an ORF, though its function is uncertain. CDR3 length: 16 amino acids. The germline V and J ends were trimmed by 3 bases and 1 base, with 15 bases remaining between them. CDR3 sequence (DNA): TGCGCCAGCAGTCACGGCAGAGGGGGGGCGAACACTGAAGCTTTCTTT. Amino acid sequence: CASSHGRGGANTEAFF.

The chain links TRBV18 to TRBJ2-3; perhaps TRBD2 as D (5 bases). The germline CDR1 and CDR2 sequences are KGHSH and LQKENI. The germline V and J ends were trimmed by 2 bases and 0 bases, with 6 bases remaining between them. The CDR3 totals 14 residues. The CDR3, as DNA: TGTGCCAGCTCACCAGGAGGTAGCACAGATACGCAGTATTTT. Its protein product is CASSPGGSTDTQYF.

The rearrangement links TRBV18 to TRBJ1-2; TRBD1 agrees at 8 bases. CDR1 is KGHSH and CDR2 is LQKENI in the germline V gene. V was clipped by 3 bases and J by 7 bases; unmatched bases: 4. The CDR3 totals 13 residues. The CDR3 region is CASSPDRDSGYTF. The CDR3 nucleotides are TGTGCCAGCTCACCGGACAGGGACTCTGGCTACACCTTC.

This sequence joins TRBV19 and TRBJ1-3; D gene ambiguous. V was clipped by 6 bases and J by 0 bases, with 15 bases between them. The germline gives CDR1 LNHDA, CDR2 SQIVND (reference sequence). The CDR3 is made up of 16 amino acids. CDR3 in DNA: TGTGCCAGTAGGACGGCGGCGGGAAGCTCTGGAAACACCATATATTTT. Translated: CASRTAAGSSGNTIYF.

This clone was seen more than once but under ten times. V and J are TRBV21-1 and TRBJ1-5; TRBD1 is taken as the D call from the table, unchecked against the DNA. TRBV21-1 is listed as a pseudogene. The CDR3 consists of 14 residues. CDR3 in amino acids: CASSQTGKDQPQHF. CDR3 DNA: TGTGCCAGCAGCCAGACAGGGAAAGATCAGCCCCAGCATTTT.

The V gene is TRBV12-3 or TRBV12-4, the J gene TRBJ1-1; D ambiguous. CDR3 length: 13 residues. Trimming cost V 3 bases and J 0 bases, with 5 bases left between them. CDR3 residues: CASSFSVNTEAFF. The CDR3 DNA reads TGTGCCAGCAGTTTTTCCGTGAACACTGAAGCTTTCTTT.

This rearrangement joins TRBV5-5 to TRBJ2-7; TRBD1 agrees at 7 bases. V dropped 4 bases and J dropped 7; count of bases not matched to a gene: 11. The CDR3 runs 14 residues. CDR1 and CDR2 (germline): SGHKS, YYEKEE (reference sequence). The CDR3 reads CASSPPDRAEEQYF. CDR3 sequence (DNA): TGTGCCAGCAGCCCTCCCGACAGGGCGGAAGAGCAGTACTTC.

V usage is TRBV19 and J usage is TRBJ1-1; D gene uncertain. The germline V gene has CDR1 LNHDA and CDR2 SQIVND (reference sequence). Trimming pared 6 bases from V and 0 bases from J, leaving 8 bases between. The CDR3 spans 13 residues. The CDR3 DNA is TGTGCCAGTAGGGCGACATTGAACACTGAAGCTTTCTTT. This codes for CASRATLNTEAFF.

The V and J genes are TRBV4-2 and TRBJ2-7; maybe TRBD2 (5 bases). Germline V gives CDR1 LGHNA, CDR2 YNFKEQ. V was pared by 0 bases and J by 0 bases, with 12 bases between. The CDR3 sequence is 16 residues long. The CDR3 coding sequence is TGTGCCAGCAGCCAAGATGGACTGACTCGCTCCTACGAGCAGTACTTC. Amino acids: CASSQDGLTRSYEQYF.

The V call is TRBV5-1, the J call TRBJ1-2; TRBD1 matches at 12 bases. V was clipped by 0 bases and J by 6 bases; unmatched bases: 9. The CDR3 is made up of 17 amino acids. CDR1 is SGHRS and CDR2 is YFSETQ in the germline V gene. The CDR3 protein is CASSLDRSGTGGDGYTF. The CDR3 bases are TGCGCCAGCAGCTTGGATAGGTCCGGGACAGGGGGCGATGGCTACACCTTC.

The V and J genes are TRBV7-9 and TRBJ1-3; D not certain. Trimming took off 1 base at V and 0 bases at J, with 4 bases between the two ends. This CDR3 is built from 14 residues. In germline, CDR1 is SEHNR, CDR2 FQNEAQ (reference sequence). The chain's CDR3 is CASSLGLSGNTIYF. CDR3 nucleotides: TGTGCCAGCAGCTTAGGGCTCTCTGGAAACACCATATATTTT.

This chain connects TRBV18 to TRBJ2-5; D may be TRBD2 (6 bases). The V and J ends lost 3 bases and 6 bases respectively, with 11 bases between them. This CDR3 comprises 13 residues. Per the germline V gene, CDR1 is KGHSH and CDR2 is LQKENI. Written as DNA, the CDR3 is TGTGCCAGCTCACCCCCGGGAGAGAAGACCCAGTACTTC. Its translation: CASSPPGEKTQYF. The whole variable domain, filled in from reference TRBV18 and TRBJ2-5, reads NAGVMQNPRHLVRRRGQEARLRCSPMKGHSHVYWYRQLPEEGLKFMVYLQKENIIDESGMPKERFSAEFPKEGPSILRIQQVVRGDSAAYFCASSPPGEKTQYFGPGTRLLVL.

The table lists this clone with a count of one. The rearrangement uses TRBV3-1 (or the pseudogene TRBV3-2) and TRBJ1-4; D not resolved. Germline CDR1 LGHDT, CDR2 YNNKEL (reference sequence). V was pared by 2 bases and J by 3 bases, with 13 bases between. This CDR3 has 16 residues. CDR3 coding DNA: TGTGCCAGCAGCCAACCATCATGGAGATCTAATGAAAAACTGTTTTTT. Its protein is CASSQPSWRSNEKLFF.

The chain employs TRBV4-1 and TRBJ2-7; 10 bases are a match to TRBD1. V shed 3 bases, J shed 2 bases, and the junction held 4 bases outside the gene matches. Per germline, CDR1 MGHRA and CDR2 YSYEKL. The CDR3 extends over 15 amino acids. Here the CDR3 reads CASSQEGQGAYEQYF. The CDR3 DNA sequence: TGCGCCAGCAGCCAGGAAGGACAGGGGGCCTACGAGCAGTACTTC.

DNA of the CDR3: TGTGCCAACCCGCTGCGGACAGGTGTGGGTGGCTACACCTTC. Protein sequence: CANPLRTGVGGYTF. The chain employs TRBV6-4 and TRBJ1-2; 7 bases are a match to TRBD1. Germline values: CDR1 MRHNA, CDR2 SNTAGT. The CDR3 length is 14 residues. The trim removed 10 bases at V and 7 bases at J, leaving 15 bases unmatched.